These T cell receptor beta chains were read from a single sample in a study of blood T cells in healthy people across ages. TCRdb re-derived calls from the 5' RACE reads in MiXCR, one entry per CDR3 protein. Here the sample spans hundreds of thousands of distinct CDR3 sequences, around 43% being singletons. The specimen was blood. The receptors were gathered from a man older than 75 in good health. Each CDR3 is given with its conserved first and last residue. Fields, in order: D gene, clone size, J gene, V gene, CDR3 DNA, CDR3 protein. A D gene is named only where the DNA matches it firmly. Clone size appears in some rows only: once, few, many, or a class for an expanded clone.

d_gene: .; abundance: many; j_gene: TRBJ1-3; v_gene: TRBV4-1; CDR3nt: TGCGCCAGCAGCCATTTAAGTAGCGAAGGAAACACCATATATTTT; CDR3aa: CASSHLSSEGNTIYF
d_gene: .; abundance: few; j_gene: TRBJ1-1; v_gene: TRBV5-1; CDR3nt: TGCGCCAGCAGCTTGGAGACGGGGGGGCCGGTCACTGAAGCTTTCTTT; CDR3aa: CASSLETGGPVTEAFF
d_gene: .; abundance: few; j_gene: TRBJ1-6; v_gene: TRBV12-3/TRBV12-4; CDR3nt: TGTGCCAGCAGTTTGATCGCGGATTCACCCCTCCACTTT; CDR3aa: CASSLIADSPLHF
d_gene: .; abundance: .; j_gene: TRBJ2-4; v_gene: TRBV20-1; CDR3nt: TGCAGTGCTAGGATCACAGGGATGGGGGCCAAAAACATTCAGTACTTC; CDR3aa: CSARITGMGAKNIQYF
d_gene: .; abundance: once; j_gene: TRBJ2-7; v_gene: TRBV21-1; CDR3nt: TGTGCCAGCAGCGGAAGGTTGTCAGGAGACTCCTACGAGCAGTACTTC; CDR3aa: CASSGRLSGDSYEQYF
d_gene: .; abundance: many; j_gene: TRBJ1-5; v_gene: TRBV7-2; CDR3nt: TGTGCCAGCAGCTTGCAGGGAAACAATCAGCCCCAGCATTTT; CDR3aa: CASSLQGNNQPQHF
d_gene: TRBD1; abundance: .; j_gene: TRBJ2-3; v_gene: TRBV20-1; CDR3nt: TGCAGTGCTAGAGAGGACAGGGAAAATACAGATATGCAGTATTTT; CDR3aa: CSAREDRENTDMQYF
d_gene: .; abundance: .; j_gene: TRBJ1-4; v_gene: TRBV29-1; CDR3nt: TGCAGCGTAGGGGTTCCTAATGAAAAACTGTTTTTT; CDR3aa: CSVGVPNEKLFF
d_gene: TRBD2; abundance: .; j_gene: TRBJ2-1; v_gene: TRBV4-2; CDR3nt: TGTGCCAGCAGCCAAGTGCGCGGTCGGCGGGGGGGCGGCTACAATGAGCAGTTCTTC; CDR3aa: CASSQVRGRRGGGYNEQFF
d_gene: .; abundance: few; j_gene: TRBJ2-1; v_gene: TRBV20-1; CDR3nt: TGCAGTGCCGAGAGTCAGGGACCCTACAATGAGCAGTTCTTC; CDR3aa: CSAESQGPYNEQFF
d_gene: TRBD1; abundance: .; j_gene: TRBJ2-5; v_gene: TRBV27; CDR3nt: TGTGCCAGCAGTTCTATGACAGGGGGCTTGAGAGAGACCCAGTACTTC; CDR3aa: CASSSMTGGLRETQYF
d_gene: .; abundance: few; j_gene: TRBJ1-2; v_gene: TRBV6-1; CDR3nt: TGTGCCAGCAGTGAAGCGCTGGGGGGGGGCCCAAGAAACTATGGCTACACCTTC; CDR3aa: CASSEALGGGPRNYGYTF
d_gene: .; abundance: .; j_gene: TRBJ1-2; v_gene: TRBV6-2/TRBV6-3; CDR3nt: TGTGCCAGCACGGCAGGGTTCTATGGCTACACCTTC; CDR3aa: CASTAGFYGYTF
d_gene: .; abundance: .; j_gene: TRBJ1-5; v_gene: TRBV12-3/TRBV12-4; CDR3nt: TGTGCCAACAGCTTCCAGGGTAACAGCAATCAGCCCCAGCATTTT; CDR3aa: CANSFQGNSNQPQHF
d_gene: TRBD2; abundance: .; j_gene: TRBJ2-1; v_gene: TRBV6-6; CDR3nt: TGTGCCAGCAGTCCGACTAGCGGGAGACGCAATGAGCAGTTCTTC; CDR3aa: CASSPTSGRRNEQFF
d_gene: TRBD2; abundance: .; j_gene: TRBJ2-7; v_gene: TRBV6-2/TRBV6-3; CDR3nt: TGTGCCAGCAGACGACTAGCGGTCTCCTACGAGCAGTACTTC; CDR3aa: CASRRLAVSYEQYF
d_gene: .; abundance: few; j_gene: TRBJ2-3; v_gene: TRBV7-7; CDR3nt: TGTGCTAGCAGCTTGGGGAACAGTCCCACAGATACGCAGTATTTT; CDR3aa: CASSLGNSPTDTQYF
d_gene: TRBD2; abundance: .; j_gene: TRBJ2-7; v_gene: TRBV7-3; CDR3nt: TGTGCCAGCAGCCGGGGGGGCCCGAGGGGGAGTGAATACGAGCAGTACTTC; CDR3aa: CASSRGGPRGSEYEQYF
d_gene: .; abundance: .; j_gene: TRBJ2-3; v_gene: TRBV27; CDR3nt: TGTGCCAGCAGTTTTAATGGAGGCACAGATACGCAGTATTTT; CDR3aa: CASSFNGGTDTQYF
d_gene: .; abundance: few; j_gene: TRBJ2-7; v_gene: TRBV28; CDR3nt: TGTGCCAGCAGTTCCATGAGGGCTAGCAAAGCAAGGGACATATACGAGCAGTACTTC; CDR3aa: CASSSMRASKARDIYEQYF
d_gene: .; abundance: .; j_gene: TRBJ1-4; v_gene: TRBV7-2; CDR3nt: TGTGCCAGCAGCTTAGGGAGCTCAGGCAATGAAAAACTGTTTTTT; CDR3aa: CASSLGSSGNEKLFF
d_gene: .; abundance: once; j_gene: TRBJ1-5; v_gene: TRBV2; CDR3nt: TGTGCCAGCAACCCGACAGGACGCAATCAGCCCCAGCATTTT; CDR3aa: CASNPTGRNQPQHF
d_gene: .; abundance: .; j_gene: TRBJ1-5; v_gene: TRBV5-5; CDR3nt: TGTGCCAGCACCCCTTCAGGGCAGATCAATCAGCCCCAGCATTTT; CDR3aa: CASTPSGQINQPQHF
d_gene: .; abundance: .; j_gene: TRBJ2-5; v_gene: TRBV28; CDR3nt: TGTGCCAGCAGGCGTCGGGTCCTGCAAGAGACCCAGTACTTC; CDR3aa: CASRRRVLQETQYF
d_gene: .; abundance: .; j_gene: TRBJ2-7; v_gene: TRBV7-9; CDR3nt: TGTGCCAGCAGCCAAACAACCGGGACCCACGAGCAGTACTTC; CDR3aa: CASSQTTGTHEQYF
d_gene: .; abundance: few; j_gene: TRBJ1-1; v_gene: TRBV7-2; CDR3nt: TGTGCCAGCAGCTTATCCAGGGCTATTGAAGCTTTCTTT; CDR3aa: CASSLSRAIEAFF
d_gene: .; abundance: .; j_gene: TRBJ2-7; v_gene: TRBV5-4; CDR3nt: TGTGCCAGCAGCTTGGATTATCATAGCTCCTACGAGCAGTACTTC; CDR3aa: CASSLDYHSSYEQYF
d_gene: .; abundance: .; j_gene: TRBJ1-2; v_gene: TRBV7-9; CDR3nt: TGTGCCAGCAGCTTAGATGGGAGAGAAAACTATGGCTACACCTTC; CDR3aa: CASSLDGRENYGYTF
d_gene: .; abundance: few; j_gene: TRBJ2-3; v_gene: TRBV10-2; CDR3nt: TGCGCCAGCGCCCTAAAGGGGCGGACAGATACGCAGTATTTT; CDR3aa: CASALKGRTDTQYF
d_gene: TRBD1; abundance: few; j_gene: TRBJ1-1; v_gene: TRBV12-3/TRBV12-4; CDR3nt: TGTGCCAGCAGCCTGGACAGGCTGAACACTGAAGCTTTCTTT; CDR3aa: CASSLDRLNTEAFF
d_gene: .; abundance: .; j_gene: TRBJ2-7; v_gene: TRBV25-1; CDR3nt: TGTGCCAGCAGTGCCTTCCTCGCGGATGAGCAGTACTTC; CDR3aa: CASSAFLADEQYF
d_gene: .; abundance: .; j_gene: TRBJ2-7; v_gene: TRBV7-9; CDR3nt: TGTGCCAGCAGCATAAAGGAGGATCTACTGGGGCAGTACTTC; CDR3aa: CASSIKEDLLGQYF
d_gene: TRBD2; abundance: .; j_gene: TRBJ2-1; v_gene: TRBV20-1; CDR3nt: TGCAGTGCTGAAAATTCCGGGACTAGCGACTACAATGAGCAGTTCTTC; CDR3aa: CSAENSGTSDYNEQFF
d_gene: .; abundance: .; j_gene: TRBJ2-6; v_gene: TRBV15; CDR3nt: TGTGCCACCAGCAATCCGCCCGGGGCCAACGTCCTGACTTTC; CDR3aa: CATSNPPGANVLTF
d_gene: .; abundance: .; j_gene: TRBJ2-3; v_gene: TRBV6-4; CDR3nt: TGTGCCAGCAGTGCTTCCAGCGCCACAGATACGCAGTATTTT; CDR3aa: CASSASSATDTQYF
d_gene: .; abundance: once; j_gene: TRBJ2-1; v_gene: TRBV20-1; CDR3nt: TGCAGTGCTCCACCGGGACACTCTCCAGCGGGCAACAATGAGCAGTTCTTC; CDR3aa: CSAPPGHSPAGNNEQFF
d_gene: .; abundance: .; j_gene: TRBJ1-2; v_gene: TRBV15; CDR3nt: TGTGCCACCAGCAGAGGTACAGGGAGCGCGGACTATGGCTACACCTTC; CDR3aa: CATSRGTGSADYGYTF
d_gene: TRBD1; abundance: .; j_gene: TRBJ2-7; v_gene: TRBV20-1; CDR3nt: TGCAGTGCTCCCAGGCGACAGGGGGCAGACGAGCAGTACTTC; CDR3aa: CSAPRRQGADEQYF
d_gene: TRBD1; abundance: .; j_gene: TRBJ2-6; v_gene: TRBV7-3; CDR3nt: TGTGCCAGCAGCCCACAGGGGTCTCTTATGGCCAACGTCCTGACTTTC; CDR3aa: CASSPQGSLMANVLTF
d_gene: .; abundance: few; j_gene: TRBJ2-5; v_gene: TRBV6-6; CDR3nt: TGTGCCAGCAGAAACTCAGGGGCAGGGGAGACCCAGTACTTC; CDR3aa: CASRNSGAGETQYF
d_gene: TRBD1; abundance: .; j_gene: TRBJ2-1; v_gene: TRBV5-1; CDR3nt: TGCGCCAGCAGTACCCAGGGGGACACCTCCTACAATGAGCAGTTCTTC; CDR3aa: CASSTQGDTSYNEQFF